This T cell receptor (beta chain) was identified in a study of T cells in narcolepsy. There are 15 residues in the CDR3. Trimming took off 4 bases at V and 8 bases at J, with 18 bases between the two ends. Germline loops: CDR1 SGHTA, CDR2 FQGNSA. The table came from immunoSEQ multiplex PCR; TCRdb's copy has only in-frame clones and leaves some out. The repertoire has fewer than 35,000 clones, around 83% of them found once; the top ten carry less than 3%. The chain employs TRBV7-2 and TRBJ1-5; D is unclear. Material: CD45RA- memory CD4+ T cells from PBMCs. The receptor's source is a human donor with narcolepsy. The CDR3 loop reads CASSSAWGGTKPQHF. CDR3 sequence (DNA): TGTGCCAGCAGCTCCGCGTGGGGAGGTACGAAGCCCCAGCATTTT.